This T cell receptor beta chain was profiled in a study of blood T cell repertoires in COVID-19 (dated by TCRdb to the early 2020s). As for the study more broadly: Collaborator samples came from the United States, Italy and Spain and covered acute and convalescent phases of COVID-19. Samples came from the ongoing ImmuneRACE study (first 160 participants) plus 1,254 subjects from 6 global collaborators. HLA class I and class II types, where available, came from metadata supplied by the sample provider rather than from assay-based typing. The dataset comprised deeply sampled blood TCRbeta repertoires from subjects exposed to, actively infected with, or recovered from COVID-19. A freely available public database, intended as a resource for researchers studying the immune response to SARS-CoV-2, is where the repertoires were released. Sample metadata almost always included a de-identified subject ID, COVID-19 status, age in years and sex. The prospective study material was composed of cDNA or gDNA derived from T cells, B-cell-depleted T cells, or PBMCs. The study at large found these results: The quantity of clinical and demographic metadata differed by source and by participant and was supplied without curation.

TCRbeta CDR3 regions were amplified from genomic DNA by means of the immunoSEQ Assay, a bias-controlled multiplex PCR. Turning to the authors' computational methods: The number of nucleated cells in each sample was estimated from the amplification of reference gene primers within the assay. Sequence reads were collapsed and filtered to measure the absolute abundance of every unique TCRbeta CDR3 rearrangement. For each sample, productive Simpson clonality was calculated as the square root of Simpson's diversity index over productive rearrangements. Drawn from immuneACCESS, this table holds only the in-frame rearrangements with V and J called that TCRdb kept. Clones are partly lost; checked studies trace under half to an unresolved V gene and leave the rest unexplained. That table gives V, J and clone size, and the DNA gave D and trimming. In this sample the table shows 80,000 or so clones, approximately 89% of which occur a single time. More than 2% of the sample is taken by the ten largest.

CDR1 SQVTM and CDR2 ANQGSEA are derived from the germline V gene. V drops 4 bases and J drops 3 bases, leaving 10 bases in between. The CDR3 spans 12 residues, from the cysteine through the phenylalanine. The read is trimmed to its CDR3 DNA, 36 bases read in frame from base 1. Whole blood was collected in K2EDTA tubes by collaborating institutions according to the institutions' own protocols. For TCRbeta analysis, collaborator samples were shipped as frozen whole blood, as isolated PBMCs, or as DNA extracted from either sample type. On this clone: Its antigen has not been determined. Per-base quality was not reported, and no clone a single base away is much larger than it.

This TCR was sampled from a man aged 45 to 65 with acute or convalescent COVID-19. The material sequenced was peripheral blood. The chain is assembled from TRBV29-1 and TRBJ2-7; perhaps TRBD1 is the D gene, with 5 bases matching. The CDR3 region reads CSVGSQGYEQYF. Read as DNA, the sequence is TGCAGCGTTGGATCTCAGGGCTACGAGCAGTACTTC.